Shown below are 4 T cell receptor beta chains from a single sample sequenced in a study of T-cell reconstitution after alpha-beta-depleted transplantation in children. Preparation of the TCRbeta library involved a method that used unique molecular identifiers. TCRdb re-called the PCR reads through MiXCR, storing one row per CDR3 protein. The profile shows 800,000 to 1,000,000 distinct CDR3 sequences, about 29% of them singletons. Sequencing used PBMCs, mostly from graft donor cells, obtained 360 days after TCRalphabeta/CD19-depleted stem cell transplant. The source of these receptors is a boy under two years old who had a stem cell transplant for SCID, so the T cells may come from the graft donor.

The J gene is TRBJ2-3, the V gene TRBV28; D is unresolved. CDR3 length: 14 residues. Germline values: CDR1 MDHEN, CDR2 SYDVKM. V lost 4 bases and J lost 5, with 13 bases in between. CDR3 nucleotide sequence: TGTGCCAGCAGTTCATTCAGGCCCAAAGATACGCAGTATTTT. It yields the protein CASSSFRPKDTQYF.

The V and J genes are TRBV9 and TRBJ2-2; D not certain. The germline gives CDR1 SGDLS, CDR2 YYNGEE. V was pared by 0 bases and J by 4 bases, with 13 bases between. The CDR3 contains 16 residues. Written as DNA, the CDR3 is TGTGCCAGCAGCGTAGAACGTGCAGAGAGCACCGGGGAGCTGTTTTTT. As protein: CASSVERAESTGELFF.

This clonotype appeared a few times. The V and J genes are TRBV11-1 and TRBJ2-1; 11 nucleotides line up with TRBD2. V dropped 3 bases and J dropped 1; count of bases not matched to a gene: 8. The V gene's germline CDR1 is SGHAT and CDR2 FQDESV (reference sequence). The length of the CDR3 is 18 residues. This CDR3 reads CASSFVSGGAESYNEQFF. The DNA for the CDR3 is TGTGCCAGCAGCTTTGTTAGCGGGGGGGCCGAGTCCTACAATGAGCAGTTCTTC.

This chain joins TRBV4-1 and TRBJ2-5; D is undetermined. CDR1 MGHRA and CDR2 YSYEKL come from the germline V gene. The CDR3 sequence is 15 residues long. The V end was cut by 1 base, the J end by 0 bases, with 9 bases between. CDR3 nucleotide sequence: TGCGCCAGCAGCCAAGGACTGGAGTACCAAGAGACCCAGTACTTC. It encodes CASSQGLEYQETQYF.